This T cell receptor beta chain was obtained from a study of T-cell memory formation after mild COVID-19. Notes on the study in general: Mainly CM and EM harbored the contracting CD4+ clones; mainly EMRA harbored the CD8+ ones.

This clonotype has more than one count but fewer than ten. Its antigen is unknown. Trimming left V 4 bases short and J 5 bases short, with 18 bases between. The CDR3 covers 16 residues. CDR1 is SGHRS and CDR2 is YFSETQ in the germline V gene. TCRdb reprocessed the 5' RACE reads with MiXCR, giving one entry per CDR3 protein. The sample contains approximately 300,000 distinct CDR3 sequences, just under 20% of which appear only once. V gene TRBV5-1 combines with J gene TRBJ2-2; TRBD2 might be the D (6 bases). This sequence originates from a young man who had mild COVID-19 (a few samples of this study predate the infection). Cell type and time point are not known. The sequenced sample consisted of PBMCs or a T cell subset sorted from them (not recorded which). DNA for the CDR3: TGCGCCAGCAGCGGAAATAGCGGTATGGGAACCGGGGAGCTGTTTTTT. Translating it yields CASSGNSGMGTGELFF. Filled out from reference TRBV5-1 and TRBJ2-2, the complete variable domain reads KAGVTQTPRYLIKTRGQQVTLSCSPISGHRSVSWYQQTPGQGLQFLFEYFSETQRNKGNFPGRFSGRQFSNSRSEMNVSTLELGDSALYLCASSGNSGMGTGELFFGEGSRLTVL.